Each of the 9 T cell receptor beta chains below was sequenced from the same sample in a study of low-dose radiotherapy and immunotherapy resistance in tumors. The time point: after trial treatment. Treatment indicated: LDRT plus nivolumab, ipilimumab, low-dose cyclophosphamide and aspirin (RACIN trial). Both TCRalpha and TCRbeta chains were reverse transcribed with V-gene-specific primers. Amplification of TCRs used a constant-region primer and V-primer adapter for around 19 PCR cycles. TCRdb itself ran the reads through MiXCR, one entry per CDR3 protein. The sample has more than 70,000 distinct CDR3 sequences, under 25% seen once. The sequencing used PBMCs, collected after low-dose radiotherapy plus immunotherapy. Receptor source: a female donor with ovarian cancer.

In this sample, this clonotype turned up many times. The V call is TRBV28, the J call TRBJ2-3; D call uncertain. CDR3 length: 15 amino acids. Between the trimmed V and J ends, which lost 5 bases and 0 bases, there was a span of 12 bases. CDR1 MDHEN and CDR2 SYDVKM come from the germline V gene. Here the CDR3 reads CASSTSAFSTDTQYF. The CDR3 DNA reads as TGTGCCAGCAGTACCTCCGCGTTTAGCACAGATACGCAGTATTTT.

This clonotype was counted ten times or more. The CDR3 region is CASSLGALGQGGNTGELFF. DNA of the CDR3: TGTGCCAGCAGCTTAGGGGCGCTGGGACAGGGAGGAAACACCGGGGAGCTGTTTTTT. The chain combines TRBV11-2 with TRBJ2-2; TRBD1 matches 9 bases. Unmatched junction bases numbered 11, after V lost 1 base and J lost 2 bases. The germline CDR1 and CDR2 sequences are SGHAT and FQNNGV. This CDR3 has 19 residues.

This clonotype was observed at least ten times. The CDR3 region is CASSSSGGEYEQYF. The CDR3 DNA sequence: TGTGCCAGCAGCTCGTCAGGGGGCGAGTACGAGCAGTACTTC. J is TRBJ2-7 and V is TRBV5-6; TRBD1 matches 8 bases. Germline V gene data show CDR1 as SGHDT and CDR2 as YYEEEE. Losses at the gene ends were 3 bases for V and 4 bases for J; bases not matched to a gene: 6. This CDR3 region has 14 residues.

There are many counts of this clonotype. The rearrangement uses TRBV4-1 and TRBJ1-1; the D gene is possibly TRBD1 (5 bases). This CDR3 is built from 17 residues. The V and J ends lost 1 base and 4 bases respectively, with 19 bases between them. Germline V lookup: CDR1 MGHRA, CDR2 YSYEKL. The CDR3 is CASSQVYPTGPGTEAFF. The CDR3 coding sequence is TGCGCCAGCAGCCAAGTTTATCCGACGGGACCGGGCACTGAAGCTTTCTTT.

This clonotype was counted at least ten times. CDR3 sequence (DNA): TGTGCCAGCAGTTCCGGACTAGCCCAGAACACCGGGGAGCTGTTTTTT. Amino acid sequence: CASSSGLAQNTGELFF. The chain has TRBV6-5 and TRBJ2-2, with 8 positions matching TRBD2. Germline V CDR1 and CDR2: MNHEY, SVGAGI. The length of the CDR3 is 16 residues. V shed 4 bases, J shed 1 base, and the junction held 5 bases outside the gene matches.

A note on this clonotype: This is likely an artifact of a read error, given a far larger clone one base away. This chain joins TRBV28 and TRBJ2-2; TRBD2 matches at 11 bases. From germline, CDR1 is MDHEN and CDR2 SYDVKM. CDR3 length: 18 residues. The CDR3 reads CATSALLAGVVGTGELFF. In nucleotides, the CDR3 is TGTGCCACCAGTGCCTTACTAGCGGGAGTCGTTGGAACCGGGGAGCTGTTTTTT.

In this sample, this clonotype turned up many times. The V gene is TRBV7-8, the J gene TRBJ2-1; 13 bases fit TRBD2. Germline V gene data show CDR1 as SGHVS and CDR2 as FQNEAQ. Unmatched junction bases numbered 2, after V lost 3 bases and J lost 3 bases. This CDR3 has 16 amino acids. The CDR3 region is CASSLTSGGNYNEQFF. Here the CDR3 DNA reads TGTGCCAGCAGCTTGACTAGCGGGGGGAACTACAATGAGCAGTTCTTC.

This clonotype has a count of ten or more. The gene calls are TRBV12-3 or TRBV12-4 and TRBJ2-7; 7 nucleotides agree with TRBD2. V shed 6 bases and J 0 bases; nucleotides not matched to a gene: 5. The CDR3 spans 14 residues. CDR3 residues: CASSSTSVSYEQYF. CDR3 nucleotide sequence: TGTGCCAGCAGCTCTACTAGCGTCTCCTACGAGCAGTACTTC.

The chain combines TRBV7-2 with TRBJ2-2; 15 nucleotides agree with TRBD2. Germline V CDR1 and CDR2: SGHTA, FQGNSA. The V and J ends lost 2 bases and 5 bases, in that order; junction bases with no gene match: 9. The CDR3 is made up of 19 amino acids. CDR3 DNA: TGTGCCAGCAGCTTAACCGGACTAGCGGGGGGGCGGAGGACCGGGGAGCTGTTTTTT. It encodes CASSLTGLAGGRRTGELFF. Full variable domain (remainder filled in from reference TRBV7-2 and TRBJ2-2): GAGVSQSPSNKVTEKGKDVELRCDPISGHTALYWYRQSLGQGLEFLIYFQGNSAPDKSGLPSDRFSAERTGGSVSTLTIQRTQQEDSAVYLCASSLTGLAGGRRTGELFFGEGSRLTVL.